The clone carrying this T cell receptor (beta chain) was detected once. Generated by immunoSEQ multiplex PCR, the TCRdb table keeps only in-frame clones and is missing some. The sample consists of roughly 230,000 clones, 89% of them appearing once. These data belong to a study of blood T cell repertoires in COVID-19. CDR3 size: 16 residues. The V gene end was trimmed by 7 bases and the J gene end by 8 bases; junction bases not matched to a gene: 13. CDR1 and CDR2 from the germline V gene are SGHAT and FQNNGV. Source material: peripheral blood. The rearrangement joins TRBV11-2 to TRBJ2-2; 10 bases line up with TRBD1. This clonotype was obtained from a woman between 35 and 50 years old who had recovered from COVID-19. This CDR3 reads CASNRWGQGTAGELFF. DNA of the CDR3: TGTGCCAGCAACAGATGGGGACAGGGGACTGCGGGGGAGCTGTTTTTT.